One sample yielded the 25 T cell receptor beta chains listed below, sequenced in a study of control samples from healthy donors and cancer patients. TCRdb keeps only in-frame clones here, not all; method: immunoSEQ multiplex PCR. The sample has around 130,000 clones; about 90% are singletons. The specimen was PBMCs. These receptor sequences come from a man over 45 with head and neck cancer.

The CDR3 nucleotides are TGTGCCAGTTGTCCCGGTTCGTCCTCCTACAATGAGCAGTTCTTC. This codes for CASCPGSSSYNEQFF. V is TRBV19 and J is TRBJ2-1; D gene uncertain. The germline gives CDR1 LNHDA, CDR2 SQIVND (reference sequence). The CDR3 covers 15 residues. V was trimmed by 8 bases and J by 0 bases, leaving 14 bases between them.

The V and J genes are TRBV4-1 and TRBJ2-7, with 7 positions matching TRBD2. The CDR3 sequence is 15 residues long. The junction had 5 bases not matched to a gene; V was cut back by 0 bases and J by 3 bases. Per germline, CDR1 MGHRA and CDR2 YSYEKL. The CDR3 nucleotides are TGCGCCAGCAGCCAAGAGGGGAGGGACCACTACGAGCAGTACTTC. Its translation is CASSQEGRDHYEQYF.

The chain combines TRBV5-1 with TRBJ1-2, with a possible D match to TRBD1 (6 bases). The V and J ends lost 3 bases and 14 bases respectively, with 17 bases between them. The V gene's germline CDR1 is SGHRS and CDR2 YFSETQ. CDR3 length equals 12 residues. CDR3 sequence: CASSWGPGEYTF. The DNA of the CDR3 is TGCGCCAGCAGCTGGGGTCCAGGGGAGTATACCTTC.

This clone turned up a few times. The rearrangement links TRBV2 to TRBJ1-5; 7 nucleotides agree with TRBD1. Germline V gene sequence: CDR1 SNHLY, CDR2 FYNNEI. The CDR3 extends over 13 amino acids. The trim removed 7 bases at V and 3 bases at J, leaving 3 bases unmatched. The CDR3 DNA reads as TGTGCCAGCAATACAGGGGACAATCAGCCCCAGCATTTT. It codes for CASNTGDNQPQHF.

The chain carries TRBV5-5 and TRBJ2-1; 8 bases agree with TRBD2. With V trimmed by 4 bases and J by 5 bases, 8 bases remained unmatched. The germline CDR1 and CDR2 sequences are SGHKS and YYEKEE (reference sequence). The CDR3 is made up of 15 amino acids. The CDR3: CASSPGGGGHNEQFF. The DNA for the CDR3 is TGTGCCAGCAGCCCCGGGGGGGGCGGCCACAATGAGCAGTTCTTC.

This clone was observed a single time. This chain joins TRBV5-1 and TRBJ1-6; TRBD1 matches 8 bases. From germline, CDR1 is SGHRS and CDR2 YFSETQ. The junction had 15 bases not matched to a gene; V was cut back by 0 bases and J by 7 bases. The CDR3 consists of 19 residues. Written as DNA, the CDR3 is TGCGCCAGCAGCTTGGCCGATTCATATTTTGGACAGGGAAATTCACCCCTCCACTTT. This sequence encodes CASSLADSYFGQGNSPLHF.

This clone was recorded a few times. Here the CDR3 DNA reads TGTGCCAGCAGCCAAGAGTGGAGGGGCCAAGAGACCCAGTACTTC. Translating gives CASSQEWRGQETQYF. V gene TRBV3-1 (or the pseudogene TRBV3-2) combines with J gene TRBJ2-5, with D tentatively TRBD2 (6 bases). V was trimmed by 0 bases and J by 1 base, leaving 9 bases between them. The germline V gene encodes CDR1 LGHDT and CDR2 YNNKEL (reference sequence). The CDR3 has 15 residues.

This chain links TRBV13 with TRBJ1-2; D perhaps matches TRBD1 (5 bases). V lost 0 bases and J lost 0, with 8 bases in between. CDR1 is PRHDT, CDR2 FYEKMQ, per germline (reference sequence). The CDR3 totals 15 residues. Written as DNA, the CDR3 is TGTGCCAGCAGCTTAGGGGGGACTTCTAACTATGGCTACACCTTC. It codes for CASSLGGTSNYGYTF.

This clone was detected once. CDR3 bases: TGTGCCAGCAGCTTGGGGGGGGCTGGCTACACCTTC. Translation: CASSLGGAGYTF. The chain couples TRBV7-2 to TRBJ1-2, with D possibly TRBD1 on 6 matching bases. V lost 3 bases and J lost 7, with 9 bases in between. Germline values: CDR1 SGHTA, CDR2 FQGNSA. The CDR3 consists of 12 residues.

The chain's CDR3 is CAPRWAESLSYNEQFF. CDR3 sequence (DNA): TGTGCCCCTAGATGGGCAGAATCCTTATCCTACAATGAGCAGTTCTTC. The genes are TRBV28 and TRBJ2-1; D uncertain. The CDR3 has 16 amino acids. Looked up from germline, CDR1 is MDHEN and CDR2 is SYDVKM. V lost 11 bases to trimming and J lost 1 base, with 21 bases between them.

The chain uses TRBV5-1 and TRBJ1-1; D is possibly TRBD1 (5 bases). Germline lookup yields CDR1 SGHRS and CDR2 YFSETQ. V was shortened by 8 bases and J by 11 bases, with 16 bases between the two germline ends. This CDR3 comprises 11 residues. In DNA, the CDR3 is TGCGCCAGTCAAGGGGATTCCGGCGCTTTCTTT. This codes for CASQGDSGAFF.

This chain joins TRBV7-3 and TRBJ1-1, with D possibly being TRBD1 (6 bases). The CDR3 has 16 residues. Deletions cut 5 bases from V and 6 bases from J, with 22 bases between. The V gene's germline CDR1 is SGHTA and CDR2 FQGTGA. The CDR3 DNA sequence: TGTGCCAGCAGCCATTCCCCCCCACGGGGGCTGGCTGAAGCTTTCTTT. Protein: CASSHSPPRGLAEAFF.

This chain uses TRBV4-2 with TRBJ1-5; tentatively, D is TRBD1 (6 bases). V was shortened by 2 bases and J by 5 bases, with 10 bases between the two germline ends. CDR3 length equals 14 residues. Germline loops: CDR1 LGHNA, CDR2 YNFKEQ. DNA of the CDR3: TGTGCCAGCAGCCAAAGCAGGGGAGATCAGCCCCAGCATTTT. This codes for CASSQSRGDQPQHF.

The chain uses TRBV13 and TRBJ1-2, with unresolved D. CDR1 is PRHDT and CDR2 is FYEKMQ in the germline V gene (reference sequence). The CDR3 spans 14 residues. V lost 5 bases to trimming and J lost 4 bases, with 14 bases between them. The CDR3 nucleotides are TGTGCCAGCAGCCCAAGAGGTCGGGGCTATGGCTACACCTTC. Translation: CASSPRGRGYGYTF. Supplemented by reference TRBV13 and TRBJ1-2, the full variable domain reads AAGVIQSPRHLIKEKRETATLKCYPIPRHDTVYWYQQGPGQDPQFLISFYEKMQSDKGSIPDRFSAQQFSDYHSELNMSSLELGDSALYFCASSPRGRGYGYTFGSGTRLTVV.

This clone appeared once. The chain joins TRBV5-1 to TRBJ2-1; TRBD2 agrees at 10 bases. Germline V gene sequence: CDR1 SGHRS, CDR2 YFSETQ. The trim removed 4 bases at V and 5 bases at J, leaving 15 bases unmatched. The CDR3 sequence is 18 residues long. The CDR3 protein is CASSQFMLAGVKNNEQFF. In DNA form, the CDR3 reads TGCGCCAGCAGCCAATTTATGCTAGCGGGAGTTAAGAACAATGAGCAGTTCTTC. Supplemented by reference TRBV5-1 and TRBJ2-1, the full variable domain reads KAGVTQTPRYLIKTRGQQVTLSCSPISGHRSVSWYQQTPGQGLQFLFEYFSETQRNKGNFPGRFSGRQFSNSRSEMNVSTLELGDSALYLCASSQFMLAGVKNNEQFFGPGTRLTVL.

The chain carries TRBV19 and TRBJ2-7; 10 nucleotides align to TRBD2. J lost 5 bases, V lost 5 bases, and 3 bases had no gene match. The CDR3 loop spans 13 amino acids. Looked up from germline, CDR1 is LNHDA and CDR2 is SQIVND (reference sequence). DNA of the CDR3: TGTGCCAGTAGTCTACTAGCGGGACACGAGCAGTACTTC. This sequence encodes CASSLLAGHEQYF.

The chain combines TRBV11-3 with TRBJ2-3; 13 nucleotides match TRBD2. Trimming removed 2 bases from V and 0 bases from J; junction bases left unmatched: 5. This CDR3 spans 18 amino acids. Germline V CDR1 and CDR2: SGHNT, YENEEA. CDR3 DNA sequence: TGTGCCAGCAGCTTACGGACTAGCGGGAGAACTAGCACAGATACGCAGTATTTT. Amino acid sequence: CASSLRTSGRTSTDTQYF. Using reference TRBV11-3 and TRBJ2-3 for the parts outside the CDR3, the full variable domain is EAGVVQSPRYKIIEKKQPVAFWCNPISGHNTLYWYLQNLGQGPELLIRYENEEAVDDSQLPKDRFSAERLKGVDSTLKIQPAELGDSAVYLCASSLRTSGRTSTDTQYFGPGTRLTVL.

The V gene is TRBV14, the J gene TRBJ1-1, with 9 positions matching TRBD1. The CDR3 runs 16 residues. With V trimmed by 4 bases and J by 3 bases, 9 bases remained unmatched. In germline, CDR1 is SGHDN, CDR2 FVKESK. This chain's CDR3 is CASSRTGGPWDTEAFF. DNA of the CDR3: TGTGCCAGCAGCCGAACAGGGGGCCCTTGGGACACTGAAGCTTTCTTT.

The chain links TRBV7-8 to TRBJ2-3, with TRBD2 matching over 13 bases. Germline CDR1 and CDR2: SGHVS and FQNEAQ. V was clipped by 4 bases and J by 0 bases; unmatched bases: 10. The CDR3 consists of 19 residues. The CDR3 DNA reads TGTGCCAGCAGCTATAAACGGACTAGCGGGGGAACTAGCACAGATACGCAGTATTTT. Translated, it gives CASSYKRTSGGTSTDTQYF.

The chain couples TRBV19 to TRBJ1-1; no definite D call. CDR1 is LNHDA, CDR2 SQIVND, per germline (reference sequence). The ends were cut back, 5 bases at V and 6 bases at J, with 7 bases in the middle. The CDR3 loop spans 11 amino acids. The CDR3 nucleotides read TGTGCCAGTAGTGTCTCGGCTGAAGCTTTCTTT. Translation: CASSVSAEAFF.

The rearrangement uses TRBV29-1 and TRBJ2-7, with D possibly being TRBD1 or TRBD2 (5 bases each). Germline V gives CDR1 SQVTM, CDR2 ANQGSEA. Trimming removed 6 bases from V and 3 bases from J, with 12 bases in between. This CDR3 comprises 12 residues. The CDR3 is CSVDGGDYEQYF. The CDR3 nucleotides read TGCAGCGTCGATGGGGGTGACTACGAGCAGTACTTC.

The CDR3 DNA sequence: TGTGCCAGCAGCAACTCTCGTTATCGGAGTGGGGAGACCCAGTACTTC. Translating it yields CASSNSRYRSGETQYF. The genes are TRBV7-6 and TRBJ2-5; no clear D gene. This CDR3 spans 16 amino acids. The ends were cut back, 5 bases at V and 5 bases at J, with 21 bases in the middle. CDR1 and CDR2 from the germline V gene are SGHVS and FNYEAQ.

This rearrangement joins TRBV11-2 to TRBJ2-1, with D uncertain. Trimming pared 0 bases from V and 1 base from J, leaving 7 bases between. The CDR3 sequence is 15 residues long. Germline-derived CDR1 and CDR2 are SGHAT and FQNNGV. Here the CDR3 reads CASSLELGSYNEQFF. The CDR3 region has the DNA TGTGCCAGCAGCTTAGAGTTGGGGTCCTACAATGAGCAGTTCTTC.

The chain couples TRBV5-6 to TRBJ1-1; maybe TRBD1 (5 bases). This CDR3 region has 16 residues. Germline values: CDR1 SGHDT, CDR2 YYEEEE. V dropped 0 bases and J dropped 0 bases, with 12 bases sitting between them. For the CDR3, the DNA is TGTGCCAGCAGCTTGGCCCTCGGGGGGGTGAACACTGAAGCTTTCTTT. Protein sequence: CASSLALGGVNTEAFF.

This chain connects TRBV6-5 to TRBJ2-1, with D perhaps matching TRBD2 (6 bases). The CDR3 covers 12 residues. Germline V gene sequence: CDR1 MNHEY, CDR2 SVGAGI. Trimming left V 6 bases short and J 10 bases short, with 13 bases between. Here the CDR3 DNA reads TGTGCCAGCAGCTTGGGGGGTTGGGAGCAGTTCTTC. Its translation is CASSLGGWEQFF.